Sequencing of this T cell receptor beta chain was carried out in a study of beta chain features in type 1 diabetes. Whole-study results and caveats: Among all four CD4+ subsets, Type 1 diabetes patients had TCRB CDR3s that were moderately but significantly shorter.

Expressed TCRB transcripts were sequenced because the isolated RNA had all been reverse transcribed beforehand. Data came from immunoSEQ multiplex PCR; TCRdb stores just in-frame clones and leaves some out. Seen here are roughly 700,000 clones, around an eighth observed once, and the top ten hold around 0.022%. Over 95% purity was reached by all sorted populations. This clone was observed a few times. Antigen: not known. The clonotype originates from a man younger than 35 with type 1 diabetes. Sequenced sample: naive CD4+ T cells from blood.

DNA for the CDR3: TGTGCCTGCAAGACTAGCGGGGGGCCCTACGAGCAGTACTTC. Protein: CACKTSGGPYEQYF. The rearrangement links TRBV30 to TRBJ2-7; 13 nucleotides align to TRBD2. Trimming at V came to 6 bases and at J to 2 bases, leaving 4 bases not matched to a gene. This CDR3 comprises 14 residues. Germline V gene sequence: CDR1 GTSNPN, CDR2 SVGIG (reference sequence).